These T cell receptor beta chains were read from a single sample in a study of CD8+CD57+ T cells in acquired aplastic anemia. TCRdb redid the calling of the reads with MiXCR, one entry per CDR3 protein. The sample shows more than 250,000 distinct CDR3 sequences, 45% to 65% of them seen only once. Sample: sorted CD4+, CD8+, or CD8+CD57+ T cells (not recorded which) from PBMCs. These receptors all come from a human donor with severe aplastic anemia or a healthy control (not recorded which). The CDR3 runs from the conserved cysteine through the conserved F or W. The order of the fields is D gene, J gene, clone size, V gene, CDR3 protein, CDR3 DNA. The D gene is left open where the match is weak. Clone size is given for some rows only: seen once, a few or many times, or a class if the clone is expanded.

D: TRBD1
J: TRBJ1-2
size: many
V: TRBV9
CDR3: CASSRGDRGRFGGYTF
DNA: TGTGCCAGCAGCCGGGGGGACAGGGGGCGATTTGGCGGCTACACCTTC

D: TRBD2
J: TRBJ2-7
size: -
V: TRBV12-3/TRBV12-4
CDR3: CASGAGLEGGYEQCF
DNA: TGTGCTAGTGGTGCGGGACTAGAGGGGGGTTACGAGCAGTGCTTC

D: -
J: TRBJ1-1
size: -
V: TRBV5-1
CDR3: CASSRGMSTEAFF
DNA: TGCGCCAGCAGCCGTGGAATGAGCACTGAAGCTTTCTTT

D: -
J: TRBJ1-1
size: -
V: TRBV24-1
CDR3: CATSSALNTEAFF
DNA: TGTGCCACCAGTTCTGCTCTGAACACTGAAGCTTTCTTT

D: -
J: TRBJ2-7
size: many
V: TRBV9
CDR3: CASSVGWGGASGSYEQYF
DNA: TGTGCCAGCAGCGTAGGATGGGGGGGGGCTAGCGGCTCCTACGAGCAGTACTTC

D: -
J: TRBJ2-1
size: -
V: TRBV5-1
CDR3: CASSLSGPVHNEQFF
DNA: TGCGCCAGCAGCTTGTCGGGCCCAGTCCACAATGAGCAGTTCTTC

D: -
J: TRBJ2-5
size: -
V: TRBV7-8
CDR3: CASSLETGIIGTQYF
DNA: TGTGCCAGCAGCTTAGAAACAGGGATTATCGGGACCCAGTACTTC

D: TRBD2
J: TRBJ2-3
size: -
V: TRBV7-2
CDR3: CASSFRLAGVLDTQYF
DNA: TGTGCCAGCAGCTTCAGACTAGCGGGGGTCTTAGATACGCAGTATTTT

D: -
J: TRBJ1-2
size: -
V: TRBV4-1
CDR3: CASSLRRPGASGGYTF
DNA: TGCGCCAGCAGCCTTCGACGTCCGGGGGCTAGTGGTGGCTACACCTTC

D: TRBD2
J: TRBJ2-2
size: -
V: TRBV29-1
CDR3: CSVDWRGTGELFF
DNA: TGCAGCGTTGATTGGCGGGGGACCGGGGAGCTGTTTTTT

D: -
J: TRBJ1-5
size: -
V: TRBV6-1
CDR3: CASSERAQPQHF
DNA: TGTGCCAGCAGTGAAAGGGCTCAGCCCCAGCATTTT

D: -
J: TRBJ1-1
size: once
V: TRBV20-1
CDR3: CSASIGGGLNTEAFF
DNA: TGCAGTGCTAGTATTGGTGGGGGGCTGAACACTGAAGCTTTCTTT

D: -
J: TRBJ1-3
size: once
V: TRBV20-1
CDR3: CSAPPLGSGNTIYF
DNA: TGCAGTGCTCCTCCGCTGGGTAGTGGAAACACCATATATTTT

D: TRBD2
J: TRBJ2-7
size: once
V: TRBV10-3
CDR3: CAIGRGAYEQYF
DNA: TGTGCCATCGGGCGGGGGGCCTACGAGCAGTACTTC

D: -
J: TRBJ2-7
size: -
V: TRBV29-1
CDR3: CSVDYSQGETYEQYF
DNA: TGCAGCGTTGATTACTCACAGGGAGAAACCTACGAGCAGTACTTC

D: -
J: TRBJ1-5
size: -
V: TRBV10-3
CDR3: CAISVGVLGQPQHF
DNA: TGTGCCATCAGTGTAGGGGTCCTGGGTCAGCCCCAGCATTTT

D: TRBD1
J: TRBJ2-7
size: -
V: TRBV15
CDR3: CATSNSRDRFYEQYF
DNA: TGTGCCACCAGCAATTCCCGGGACAGGTTCTACGAGCAGTACTTC